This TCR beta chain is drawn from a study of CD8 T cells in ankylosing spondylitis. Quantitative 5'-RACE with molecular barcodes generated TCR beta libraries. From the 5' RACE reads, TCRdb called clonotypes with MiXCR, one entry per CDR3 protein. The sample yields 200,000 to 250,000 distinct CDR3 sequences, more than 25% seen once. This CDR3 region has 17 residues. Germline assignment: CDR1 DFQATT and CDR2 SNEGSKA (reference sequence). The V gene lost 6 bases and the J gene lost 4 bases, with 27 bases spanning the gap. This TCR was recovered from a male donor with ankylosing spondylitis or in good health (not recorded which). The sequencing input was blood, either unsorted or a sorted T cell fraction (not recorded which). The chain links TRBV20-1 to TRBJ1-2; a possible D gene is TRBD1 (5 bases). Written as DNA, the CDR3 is TGCAGTGCCCCTAGGGGACGGGGGAAGGCTTCTACCTATGGCTACACCTTC. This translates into CSAPRGRGKASTYGYTF.